These 16 T cell receptor beta chains were all obtained from the same sample, sequenced in a study of Ad26.COV2.S vaccination and SARS-CoV-2 variants. Data came from immunoSEQ multiplex PCR; TCRdb stores just in-frame clones and leaves some out. The sample includes about 680,000 clones, roughly 90% of them seen just once. Described treatment: roughly 19 received Ad26.COV2.S at low or high dose, single or two shots; roughly five received placebo; per-sample allocation not given. Following the first vaccine or placebo injection, samples were taken on day 63. Sample: peripheral blood, taken in a trial of Ad26.COV2.S vaccine versus placebo. These receptors came from a person aged 18 to 59 who received the Ad26.COV2.S COVID-19 vaccine or a placebo.

This clone appeared a single time. The chain is built from TRBV5-4 and TRBJ2-7; the D gene is possibly TRBD2 (7 bases). The length of the CDR3 is 16 residues. The V end lost 6 bases, the J end lost 2 bases, and 21 bases lay between the germline ends. CDR1 is SGHNT, CDR2 YYREEE, per germline (reference sequence). The CDR3 protein is CASTPGAGALTYEQYF. DNA of the CDR3: TGTGCCAGCACCCCGGGGGCGGGAGCCCTAACCTACGAGCAGTACTTC.

In the case of this clone: A read error may account for a junction end that differs from germline. The chain combines TRBV19 with TRBJ2-2, with a possible D match to TRBD1 (7 bases). Looked up from germline, CDR1 is LNHDA and CDR2 is SQIVND (reference sequence). The CDR3 runs 16 residues. The CDR3 here is CATSIYAGQFVGELFF. Here the CDR3 DNA reads TGTGCCACTAGTATATACGCGGGACAGTTCGTCGGGGAGCTGTTTTTT.

About this clone itself: Other DNA sequences in the same sample also yield this CDR3. This CDR3 reads CASSQGSEQYF. The CDR3 region has the DNA TGTGCCAGCAGCCAAGGGTCCGAGCAGTACTTC. The V gene is TRBV3-1 (or the pseudogene TRBV3-2), the J gene TRBJ2-7, with D unresolved. The germline V gene has CDR1 LGHDT and CDR2 YNNKEL (reference sequence). This CDR3 has 11 residues. Trimming cost V 1 base and J 6 bases, with 4 bases left between them.

The chain employs TRBV27 and TRBJ2-1; D is unclear. The CDR3 is 15 amino acids. CDR1 and CDR2 (germline): MNHEY, SMNVEV (reference sequence). V was shortened by 6 bases and J by 8 bases, with 20 bases between the two germline ends. In DNA form, the CDR3 reads TGTGCCAGCAGACCGAACGGGCAGGTATTCCATGAGCAGTTCTTC. It encodes CASRPNGQVFHEQFF.

The gene calls are TRBV6-5 and TRBJ1-2; 7 bases fit TRBD1. This CDR3 region has 13 residues. The V gene end was trimmed by 6 bases and the J gene end by 4 bases; junction bases not matched to a gene: 5. Germline V gives CDR1 MNHEY, CDR2 SVGAGI. For the CDR3, the DNA is TGTGCCAGCAGGCCGGGACAGCGCTATGGCTACACCTTC. Translating it yields CASRPGQRYGYTF.

The V gene is TRBV20-1, the J gene TRBJ1-5; TRBD1 might be the D (5 bases). Trimming left V 3 bases short and J 2 bases short, with 11 bases between. The CDR3 length is 14 residues. Germline CDR1 and CDR2: DFQATT and SNEGSKA (reference sequence). DNA of the CDR3: TGCAGTGCTAGTGTGGGGGTGGGCAATCAGCCCCAGCATTTT. This codes for CSASVGVGNQPQHF.

This sequence joins TRBV15 and TRBJ1-5; D may be TRBD1 (5 bases). This CDR3 comprises 20 residues. Germline V gene data show CDR1 as LNHNV and CDR2 as YYDKDF (reference sequence). Trimming pared 0 bases from V and 0 bases from J, leaving 21 bases between. The CDR3 sequence is CATSRDSGTPVGYSNQPQHF. For the CDR3, the DNA is TGTGCCACCAGCAGAGACTCCGGGACCCCTGTTGGGTATAGCAATCAGCCCCAGCATTTT.

The V and J genes are TRBV11-3 and TRBJ1-6; D may be TRBD1 (6 bases). Trimming took 1 base from V and 9 from J, leaving 10 bases between them. CDR3 size: 14 residues. Germline CDR1 reads SGHNT; CDR2 reads YENEEA. CDR3 protein: CASSLAGDGSPLHF. DNA of the CDR3: TGTGCCAGCAGCTTAGCAGGGGACGGTTCACCCCTCCACTTT.

The chain joins TRBV6-5 to TRBJ1-1; TRBD1 matches 7 bases. CDR3 length: 15 residues. The V gene's germline CDR1 is MNHEY and CDR2 SVGAGI. Trimming removed 0 bases from V and 5 bases from J; junction bases left unmatched: 6. The CDR3 sequence: CASSYSRQGRTEAFF. The CDR3 DNA reads as TGTGCCAGCAGTTACTCGAGACAGGGAAGAACTGAAGCTTTCTTT.

This clone was observed a handful of times. This sequence joins TRBV7-2 and TRBJ1-1; D remains ambiguous. This CDR3 region has 14 residues. Trimming took 3 bases from V and 3 from J, leaving 11 bases between them. The germline CDR1 and CDR2 sequences are SGHTA and FQGNSA. This chain's CDR3 is CASSFKPRDTEAFF. The CDR3 DNA reads TGTGCCAGCAGCTTCAAGCCCCGAGACACTGAAGCTTTCTTT.

V usage is TRBV5-1 and J usage is TRBJ1-1; 8 nucleotides align to TRBD1. CDR3 size: 14 residues. Germline lookup yields CDR1 SGHRS and CDR2 YFSETQ. Trimming removed 3 bases from V and 1 base from J; junction bases left unmatched: 2. The CDR3 here is CASSWTGPNTEAFF. CDR3 bases: TGCGCCAGCAGCTGGACAGGGCCGAACACTGAAGCTTTCTTT.

This chain joins TRBV4-2 and TRBJ1-1; the match to TRBD1 covers 8 bases. With 5 bases clipped from V and 6 bases from J, the junction kept 11 bases outside the gene matches. CDR1 and CDR2 from the germline V gene are LGHNA and YNFKEQ. This CDR3 is 15 amino acids long. CDR3 in DNA: TGTGCCAGCAGCTCTACAGGGGGAGGATTCTCTGAAGCTTTCTTT. This translates into CASSSTGGGFSEAFF.

This chain connects TRBV4-2 to TRBJ1-1; D possibly corresponds to TRBD1 (5 bases). CDR1 and CDR2 (germline): LGHNA, YNFKEQ. V lost 4 bases to trimming and J lost 2 bases, with 11 bases between them. The CDR3 runs 14 residues. Written as DNA, the CDR3 is TGTGCCAGCAGCCCCCTCCAGGGAAACACTGAAGCTTTCTTT. Translation gives CASSPLQGNTEAFF.

This clone was detected once. J is TRBJ2-7 and V is TRBV6-5, with D unclear. V was shortened by 10 bases and J by 3 bases, with 13 bases between the two germline ends. This CDR3 has 12 residues. Germline CDR1 MNHEY, CDR2 SVGAGI. The CDR3 spells CATSTLGYEQYF. Written as DNA, the CDR3 is TGTGCCACAAGTACCCTAGGCTACGAGCAGTACTTC.

The rearrangement joins TRBV5-8 to TRBJ2-4; 14 nucleotides match TRBD2. Trimming at V came to 3 bases and at J to 8 bases, leaving 1 base not matched to a gene. The CDR3 is 14 residues long. Looked up from germline, CDR1 is SGHTS and CDR2 is YDEGEE. CDR3 sequence (DNA): TGTGCCAGCAGCTCGGGACTAGCGGGAGACATTCAGTACTTC. Translating gives CASSSGLAGDIQYF.

V is TRBV13 and J is TRBJ2-3; a weak D match, TRBD1 (7 bases). Germline V gene data show CDR1 as PRHDT and CDR2 as FYEKMQ (reference sequence). This CDR3 has 12 residues. V dropped 1 base and J dropped 14 bases, with 13 bases sitting between them. DNA of the CDR3: TGTGCCAGCAGCTTAGCCCCAGGGGGACTGTATTTT. Residues: CASSLAPGGLYF.